Each of the 14 T cell receptor beta chains below was sequenced from the same sample in a study of T cells in localized non-small cell lung cancer. Method: immunoSEQ multiplex PCR; TCRdb's copy keeps in-frame clones and lacks some. The data contain fewer than 7,000 clones, approximately 40% of them singletons. This sample comprised lung tumor tissue, obtained before any cancer treatment. These receptors all stem from a male donor older than 55 with stage I squamous cell lung carcinoma.

This clone showed up just a few times. The rearrangement joins TRBV4-1 to TRBJ2-7, with TRBD1 matching over 10 bases. Trimming removed 3 bases from V and 4 bases from J; junction bases left unmatched: 6. Germline CDR1 is MGHRA and CDR2 is YSYEKL. CDR3 size: 15 residues. In DNA, the CDR3 is TGCGCCAGCAGCCACGCCGGGACAGGGGAATACGAGCAGTACTTC. Translated, it gives CASSHAGTGEYEQYF.

This chain connects TRBV16 to TRBJ2-1; 9 bases fit TRBD1. The CDR3 runs 16 residues. The V segment lost 0 bases and the J segment 6 bases; nucleotides outside the gene matches: 6. Per germline, CDR1 KGHSY and CDR2 FQNENV. The CDR3 sequence: CASSQSLDRGGNEQFF. The DNA of the CDR3 is TGTGCCAGCAGCCAATCCCTAGACAGGGGGGGCAATGAGCAGTTCTTC.

This clone was observed a few times. The chain recombines TRBV29-1 with TRBJ1-2, with D perhaps TRBD1 (6 bases). V lost 1 base and J 4 bases, leaving 13 bases between the germline ends. The V gene's germline CDR1 is SQVTM and CDR2 ANQGSEA. The CDR3 sequence is 14 residues long. Here the CDR3 reads CSVEVAGAGYGYTF. The CDR3 coding sequence is TGCAGCGTTGAAGTCGCGGGGGCTGGCTATGGCTACACCTTC.

The rearrangement links TRBV14 to TRBJ2-1; the match to TRBD2 covers 7 bases. J lost 2 bases, V lost 0 bases, and 10 bases had no gene match. Germline V gives CDR1 SGHDN, CDR2 FVKESK. This CDR3 region has 18 residues. Here the CDR3 DNA reads TGTGCCAGCAGCCAAGATGGGCTATGGGGGGGACCCTACAATGAGCAGTTCTTC. Protein sequence: CASSQDGLWGGPYNEQFF.

The chain couples TRBV6-8 to TRBJ1-5; D ambiguous. CDR3 length: 15 residues. Germline CDR1 is MNHGY and CDR2 is SAAAGT. The germline V and J ends were trimmed by 6 bases and 7 bases, with 19 bases remaining between them. The CDR3 is CASSPNVEMAQPQHF. CDR3 nucleotides: TGTGCCAGCAGCCCCAACGTAGAAATGGCACAGCCCCAGCATTTT.

The rearrangement links TRBV6-8 to TRBJ2-1, with D tentatively TRBD2 (6 bases). CDR1 and CDR2 from the germline V gene are MNHGY and SAAAGT. The length of the CDR3 is 16 residues. V was clipped by 4 bases and J by 0 bases, with 13 bases between them. CDR3 residues: CASSSVEGSSYNEQFF. CDR3 coding DNA: TGTGCCAGCAGTTCCGTGGAGGGGAGCTCCTACAATGAGCAGTTCTTC.

CDR3 sequence: CASSPTEVRGGELFF. In DNA, the CDR3 is TGTGCCAGCAGTCCGACAGAGGTGCGTGGCGGGGAGCTGTTTTTT. The genes are TRBV28 and TRBJ2-2; weak D call: TRBD1 (5 bases). V lost 5 bases and J lost 7, with 17 bases in between. Germline V gene lookup returns CDR1 MDHEN and CDR2 SYDVKM. The CDR3 runs to 15 residues.

This clone is labeled as medium-sized. The CDR3 sequence is CASSHDRVYGYTF. The CDR3 bases are TGTGCCAGCAGTCACGACAGGGTATATGGCTACACCTTC. This chain connects TRBV7-2 to TRBJ1-2; TRBD1 aligns across 7 bases. The CDR3 is made up of 13 amino acids. Germline trimming cut 6 bases from V and 5 bases from J; bases unmatched to any gene: 6. Germline CDR1 reads SGHTA; CDR2 reads FQGNSA.

This clone turned up a few times. The gene calls are TRBV11-3 and TRBJ1-4; a possible D gene is TRBD1 (6 bases). V dropped 1 base and J dropped 7 bases, with 13 bases sitting between them. The V gene's germline CDR1 is SGHNT and CDR2 YENEEA. This CDR3 has 15 amino acids. The CDR3 protein is CASSLVPGVGEKLFF. CDR3 nucleotides: TGTGCCAGCAGCTTAGTTCCAGGGGTGGGTGAAAAACTGTTTTTT.

This chain joins TRBV5-1 and TRBJ1-1; the D gene is possibly TRBD1 (6 bases). Trimming cost V 3 bases and J 2 bases, with 11 bases left between them. From germline, CDR1 is SGHRS and CDR2 YFSETQ. The CDR3 covers 14 residues. CDR3 nucleotides: TGCGCCAGCAGCTCCGGACAGAGAAACACTGAAGCTTTCTTT. Protein: CASSSGQRNTEAFF.

The V and J genes are TRBV5-1 and TRBJ2-5, with 8 bases matching TRBD2. This CDR3 has 14 amino acids. With 4 bases clipped from V and 3 bases from J, the junction kept 5 bases outside the gene matches. Germline assignment: CDR1 SGHRS and CDR2 YFSETQ. CDR3 bases: TGCGCCAGCAGCCGCCAACTAGCGGAAGAGACCCAGTACTTC. Translation gives CASSRQLAEETQYF.

This clone was seen a handful of times. One end of the junction fails to match germline, which may point to a read error. The CDR3 loop reads CASSGTAQNIQYF. The DNA for the CDR3 is TGTGCCAGTAGTGGGACAGCCCAAAACATTCAGTACTTC. The chain employs TRBV19 and TRBJ2-4, with 7 bases that match TRBD1. Germline values: CDR1 LNHDA, CDR2 SQIVND (reference sequence). The CDR3 has 13 amino acids.

The chain carries TRBV28 and TRBJ1-2, with no clear D. The CDR3 spans 12 residues. Germline-derived CDR1 and CDR2 are MDHEN and SYDVKM. V shed 4 bases and J shed 8 bases, with 11 bases lying between them. This CDR3 reads CASSSTNAGYTF. DNA of the CDR3: TGTGCCAGCAGTTCGACCAACGCCGGCTACACCTTC.

This clone was seen only a few times. This sequence joins TRBV30 and TRBJ1-4, with D possibly being TRBD1 (5 bases). The V end lost 8 bases, the J end lost 8 bases, and 18 bases lay between the germline ends. Germline V lookup: CDR1 GTSNPN, CDR2 SVGIG (reference sequence). CDR3 length equals 13 residues. In DNA form, the CDR3 reads TGTGCCCCTGAGCAGGGAGGAAAGGAAAAACTGTTTTTT. It translates to CAPEQGGKEKLFF.